These T cell receptor beta chains were read from a single sample in a study of B cell selection in AIRE deficiency. Produced via immunoSEQ multiplex PCR; TCRdb's table is partial and in-frame only. The sample contains roughly 25,000 clones, approximately 96% of which appear only once. Sequenced input: CD4+CD127+ conventional T cells sorted from PBMCs. The receptors derive from a human donor in good health. The CDR3 runs from the conserved cysteine through the conserved F or W. The D gene is left open where the match is weak. A row's size may be missing; if present it is once, few, many or a size class.

J gene,D gene,V gene,clone size,CDR3 DNA,CDR3 protein
TRBJ2-7,-,TRBV18,-,TGTGCCAGCTCAATATCTCTCGGGAGTAAGCTCTACGAGCAGTACTTC,CASSISLGSKLYEQYF
TRBJ1-5,-,TRBV5-8,-,TGTGCCAGCAGCTTGGACTGGGGCGAGGTCCGCAATCAGCCCCAGCATTTT,CASSLDWGEVRNQPQHF
TRBJ1-2,-,TRBV4-2,-,TGTGCCAGCAGCCAAGCCGGGAACCGACAACTTGGCTACACCTTC,CASSQAGNRQLGYTF
TRBJ1-6,-,TRBV2,-,TGTGCCAGCAGTGGGGGTAATAATTCACCCCTCCACTTT,CASSGGNNSPLHF
TRBJ2-3,-,TRBV19,-,TGTGCCAGCTGCACAGGAGGCACAGATACGCAGTATTTT,CASCTGGTDTQYF
TRBJ1-1,-,TRBV2,once,TGTGCCAGCGGCCAGACCTACACTGAAGCTTTCTTT,CASGQTYTEAFF
TRBJ2-1,-,TRBV5-1,-,TGCGCCAGTAAGGACGGGTCCTACAATGAGCAGTTCTTC,CASKDGSYNEQFF
TRBJ1-5,-,TRBV5-4,-,TGTGCCAGCAGCCAAGGCGTGGGTAATCAGCCCCAGCATTTT,CASSQGVGNQPQHF
TRBJ2-7,-,TRBV28,-,TGTGCCAGCAGTCGAATAGGCCCAACCTACGAGCAGTACTTC,CASSRIGPTYEQYF
TRBJ1-2,-,TRBV7-2,-,TGTGCCAGCAGCTTAGAAGACAGACGCAGCTACACCTTC,CASSLEDRRSYTF
TRBJ1-1,-,TRBV5-5,-,TGTGCCAGCAGCTTGGAGACGAACACTGAAGCTTTCTTT,CASSLETNTEAFF
TRBJ1-1,-,TRBV28,-,TGTGCCAGCAGTTCCACTGGACCTATGGCGGCTTTCTTT,CASSSTGPMAAFF
TRBJ2-7,-,TRBV5-1,-,TGCGCCAGCAGCTTCCTCCAGGGCAACTCCTACGAGCAGTACTTC,CASSFLQGNSYEQYF
TRBJ2-3,TRBD1,TRBV6-1,-,TGTGCCAGCACCGAAAGGGACAGAGTCCGAGATACGCAGTATTTT,CASTERDRVRDTQYF
TRBJ2-3,TRBD2,TRBV2,-,TGTGCCAGCAGAGTACGACTAGCGGGAGGCCACAGCGAAGATACGCAGTATTTT,CASRVRLAGGHSEDTQYF
TRBJ2-7,-,TRBV6-5,-,TGTGCCAGCAGTTACACCACAGGGATACCTGCCTACGAGCAGTACTTC,CASSYTTGIPAYEQYF
TRBJ2-3,-,TRBV5-1,-,TGCGCCAGCAGCGTGAGCGGGAGCACAGATACGCAGTATTTT,CASSVSGSTDTQYF
TRBJ1-2,-,TRBV11-2,-,TGTGCCAGCAGCTTAGGGACATCCGGCTACACCTTC,CASSLGTSGYTF
TRBJ2-7,-,TRBV2,-,TGTGCCAGCAGTGGCGACAGTCTTGGCGAGCAGTACTTC,CASSGDSLGEQYF
TRBJ2-1,-,TRBV19,-,TGTGCCAGTAGTTTCCAACTAGCCCGGCCCTACAATGAGCAGTTCTTC,CASSFQLARPYNEQFF
TRBJ2-1,TRBD2,TRBV7-9,-,TGTGCCAGCAGCCAACCTTGGACTAGCGGGACAAATGAGCAGTTCTTC,CASSQPWTSGTNEQFF
TRBJ1-1,-,TRBV11-1,-,TGTGCCAGCACCCCGGAGGGTGTCGCTGAAGCTTTCTTT,CASTPEGVAEAFF
TRBJ2-4,-,TRBV5-4,-,TGTGCCAGCAGCTTGGGCCGCGACGGGGGCAGGTCCAAAAACATTCAGTACTTC,CASSLGRDGGRSKNIQYF
TRBJ1-6,TRBD1,TRBV6-5,few,TGTGCCAGCAGGGGACAGGGGAATAATTCACCCCTCCACTTT,CASRGQGNNSPLHF
TRBJ1-4,TRBD1,TRBV27,-,TGTGCCAGCAGTGCCTCCGGGACAGGCTCAAAACTGTTTTTT,CASSASGTGSKLFF
TRBJ1-4,-,TRBV19,-,TGTGCCAGTAGTCGCGAGGAAAAACTGTTTTTT,CASSREEKLFF
TRBJ1-3,TRBD1,TRBV2,-,TGTGCCAGCAGTGAGACAGGGGTTCCGAAGGGCTCTGGAAACACCATATATTTT,CASSETGVPKGSGNTIYF
TRBJ2-1,TRBD2,TRBV14,-,TGTGCCAGCAGCCAAGATCCCCCTAGCGGCGTCTACAATGAGCAGTTCTTC,CASSQDPPSGVYNEQFF
TRBJ1-1,-,TRBV28,-,TGTGCCAGCAGTCCATGGACAGATAACACTGAAGCTTTCTTT,CASSPWTDNTEAFF
TRBJ1-1,-,TRBV7-2,-,TGTGCCAGCGCGGACGGGCAGACAACACTGAAGATTTTCTTT,CASADGQTTLKIFF
TRBJ1-6,TRBD1,TRBV7-2,-,TGTGCCAGCAGCGCCCGACAGGGGCTGAATTCACCCCTCCACTTT,CASSARQGLNSPLHF
TRBJ2-3,TRBD2,TRBV11-2,-,TGTGCCAGCAGCGGGAGGGTGAGCACAGATACGCAGTATTTT,CASSGRVSTDTQYF
TRBJ2-7,TRBD2,TRBV15,-,TGTGCCACCAGCAGAGGCGGGAGCTCCTACGAGCAGTACTTC,CATSRGGSSYEQYF
TRBJ1-1,-,TRBV28,-,TGTGCCAGCAGTTTGGGGTTGAGGACTGAAGCTTTCTTT,CASSLGLRTEAFF
TRBJ1-1,-,TRBV10-2,once,TGCGCCAGCTCGAGTCAGTGGAGGGTAGGAACGAACACTGAAGCTTTCTTT,CASSSQWRVGTNTEAFF
TRBJ2-7,-,TRBV7-8,-,TGTGCCAGCAGCTCTATGGGCACAGGGTTCCCCTACGAGCAGTACTTC,CASSSMGTGFPYEQYF
TRBJ2-5,TRBD1,TRBV5-1,-,TGCGCCAGCAGCCGAGACAGGGGAGAGACCCAGTACTTC,CASSRDRGETQYF
TRBJ2-7,TRBD2,TRBV11-3,-,TGTGCCAGCAGCTTATTCGGGACTAGGGCCTACGAGCAGTACTTC,CASSLFGTRAYEQYF
TRBJ2-7,TRBD2,TRBV28,-,TGTGCCAGCATCCCAGCGGGAGCCTTCTACGAGCAGTACTTC,CASIPAGAFYEQYF
TRBJ2-3,TRBD2,TRBV19,-,TGTGCCAGTAGTAGGGGACTAATAGCGGGGTACACAGATACGCAGTATTTT,CASSRGLIAGYTDTQYF
TRBJ2-3,-,TRBV7-2,-,TGTGCCAGCAGCTCAGGCGCGCACAGACTCACAGATACGCAGTATTTT,CASSSGAHRLTDTQYF
TRBJ2-7,-,TRBV10-3,-,TGTGCCATCAGTGAGTCAGGGACGGCAGCTTCTCAGCAGTACTTC,CAISESGTAASQQYF
TRBJ2-3,TRBD2,TRBV19,-,TGTGCCAGTACCCGGACTAGCGGGAGAGCAGATACGCAGTATTTT,CASTRTSGRADTQYF
TRBJ2-7,TRBD2,TRBV9,-,TGTGCCAGCAGCGTAGCCGGGACTAGCGGGAGCTCCTACGAGCAGTACTTC,CASSVAGTSGSSYEQYF
TRBJ2-7,-,TRBV11-2,-,TGTGCCAGCAGCATGCCAGTATCCTACGAGCAGTACTTC,CASSMPVSYEQYF
TRBJ1-3,TRBD1,TRBV15,-,TGTGCCACCAGCAGAGTAGATGGGACAGTGCCTGGAAACACCATATATTTT,CATSRVDGTVPGNTIYF
TRBJ1-3,-,TRBV7-2,-,TGTGCCAGCAGCTTAGCCCCGGGGGGAAGAAGAAACACCATATATTTT,CASSLAPGGRRNTIYF
TRBJ1-3,TRBD1,TRBV19,-,TGTGCCAGGCTTCGGGACAGGGCCCACTCTGGAAACACCATATATTTT,CARLRDRAHSGNTIYF
TRBJ1-4,TRBD1,TRBV7-8,-,TGTGCCAGCAGCTTAGACCCCCCGGGACAGGGGCGAGGTGAAAAACTGTTTTTT,CASSLDPPGQGRGEKLFF
TRBJ1-5,-,TRBV28,-,TGTGCCAGCAGTTCACTCAGGGGCCTCAATCAGCCCCAGCATTTT,CASSSLRGLNQPQHF
TRBJ2-5,-,TRBV5-4,-,TGTGCCAGCAGCTTGTCGGAGACCCAGTACTTC,CASSLSETQYF
TRBJ1-1,-,TRBV30,-,TGTGCCTGGAGTGTACGGTTCGTGGGGACTGAAGCTTTCTTT,CAWSVRFVGTEAFF
TRBJ1-3,TRBD1,TRBV19,-,TGTGCCAGTAGTTTAAAGGGACAGCACTCTGGAAACACCATATATTTT,CASSLKGQHSGNTIYF
TRBJ1-4,-,TRBV7-8,-,TGTGCCAGCAGCTTATGGGGGGAGAAGGAAAAACTGTTTTTT,CASSLWGEKEKLFF
TRBJ2-4,-,TRBV18,-,TGTGCCAGCTCACCACAGTCGGACATTCAGTACTTC,CASSPQSDIQYF